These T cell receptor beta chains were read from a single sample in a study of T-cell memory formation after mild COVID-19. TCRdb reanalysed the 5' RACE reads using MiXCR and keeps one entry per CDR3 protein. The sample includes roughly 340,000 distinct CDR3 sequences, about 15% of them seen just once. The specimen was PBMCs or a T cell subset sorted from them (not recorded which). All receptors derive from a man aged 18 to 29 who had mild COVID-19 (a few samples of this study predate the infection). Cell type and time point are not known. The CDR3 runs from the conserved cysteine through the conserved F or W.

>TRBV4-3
CASSLGTDGTDTQYF
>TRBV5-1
CASSTDPKLGKLFF
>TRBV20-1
CSAPTRTANTGELFF
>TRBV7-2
CASSLYRGNTQYF
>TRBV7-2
CASSLGGRAVSYGYTF
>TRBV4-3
CASSQEMAVPTQYF
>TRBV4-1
CASSQAQGAYQETQYF
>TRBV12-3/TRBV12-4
CASNPTVSSYNEQFF
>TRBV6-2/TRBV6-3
CASSYWSSGYTDTQYF
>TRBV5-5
CASNPAIFTDTQYF
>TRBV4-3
CASSQDVIRNNEQFF
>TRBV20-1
CSAKTGTGFNEQFF
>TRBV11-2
CASSTPRGARNNEQFF
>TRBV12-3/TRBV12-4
CASSLGQGALHF
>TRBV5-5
CASSPITTANTEAFF
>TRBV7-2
CASSRTGRIRPYEQYF
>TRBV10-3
CATLLGGSSYEQYF
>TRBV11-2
CASSHRQGLDNEQFF
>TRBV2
CASTPWGGQETQYF
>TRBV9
CASSVHTSGANVLTF
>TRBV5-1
CASSPGIAGGTDTQYF
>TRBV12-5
CASTDRYEQYF
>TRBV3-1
CASSQVRYTGELFF
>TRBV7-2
CASSLRPSSEQFF
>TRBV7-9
CASSPRGGATYNEQFF
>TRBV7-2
CASSLRAGADTQYF
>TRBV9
CASSVVSGTGVGTEAFF